One and the same sample provided the 27 T cell receptor beta chains below, sequenced in a study of OX40 agonist ivuxolimab in advanced cancers. The table came from immunoSEQ multiplex PCR; TCRdb's copy has only in-frame clones and leaves some out. Here the sample spans 50,000 to 75,000 clones, around 86% being singletons. Specimen: CD4+ or CD8+ T cells sorted from blood, collected in a trial of the OX40 agonist ivuxolimab. Receptor source: an adult with an advanced solid tumor such as melanoma, head and neck, liver or kidney cancer.

The chain has TRBV19 and TRBJ1-2, with D unclear. CDR1 is LNHDA and CDR2 is SQIVND in the germline V gene (reference sequence). V was shortened by 7 bases and J by 2 bases, with 11 bases between the two germline ends. The CDR3 extends over 13 amino acids. As DNA, the CDR3 is TGTGCCAGTATGAGCACCTTCAACTATGGCTACACCTTC. Translation: CASMSTFNYGYTF.

This chain connects TRBV15 to TRBJ1-4; perhaps TRBD1 as D (6 bases). V was cut by 5 bases and J by 4 bases, with 17 bases left in between. Looked up from germline, CDR1 is LNHNV and CDR2 is YYDKDF (reference sequence). There are 16 residues in the CDR3. Written as DNA, the CDR3 is TGTGCCACCAGCTCCGTTTTGGGGGGGCATAATGAAAAACTGTTTTTT. Protein sequence: CATSSVLGGHNEKLFF.

The rearrangement joins TRBV4-2 to TRBJ2-3, with D maybe TRBD1 (5 bases). CDR1 is LGHNA, CDR2 YNFKEQ, per germline. V gave up 4 bases and J gave up 0 bases, with 14 bases separating them. The CDR3 has 16 amino acids. The CDR3 here is CASSPRQLSSTDTQYF. The CDR3 coding sequence is TGTGCCAGCAGCCCACGACAGCTCTCTAGCACAGATACGCAGTATTTT.

About this clone itself: Other DNA variants within this sample encode the same CDR3. This chain joins TRBV4-1 and TRBJ1-1, with D possibly being TRBD1 (6 bases). This CDR3 has 15 residues. The V end was cut by 0 bases, the J end by 5 bases, with 13 bases between. Germline assignment: CDR1 MGHRA and CDR2 YSYEKL. The CDR3 spells CASSQEGGGWTEAFF. CDR3 DNA sequence: TGCGCCAGCAGCCAAGAAGGGGGAGGGTGGACTGAAGCTTTCTTT.

Note on this clone: The junction departs from germline at one end; a sequencing error may be responsible. The genes are TRBV5-1 and TRBJ2-3; perhaps TRBD2 as D (6 bases). The CDR3 runs 15 residues. Germline V gives CDR1 SGHRS, CDR2 YFSETQ. The CDR3 coding sequence is TGCGCCGGCAGCTCGTACGGGGAGGCCACAGATACGCAGTATTTT. This translates into CAGSSYGEATDTQYF.

The V gene is TRBV9, the J gene TRBJ2-2; 8 bases are shared with TRBD2. V shed 3 bases and J 4 bases; nucleotides not matched to a gene: 11. The CDR3 is 17 residues long. Germline CDR1 is SGDLS and CDR2 is YYNGEE. The CDR3 region is CASSAPSGGRVTGELFF. CDR3 in DNA: TGTGCCAGCAGCGCCCCTTCGGGGGGGCGCGTCACCGGGGAGCTGTTTTTT.

The J gene is TRBJ1-5, the V gene TRBV7-2; D is ambiguous. CDR3 length equals 15 residues. V gave up 5 bases and J gave up 0 bases, with 11 bases separating them. The germline CDR1 and CDR2 sequences are SGHTA and FQGNSA. CDR3 bases: TGTGCCAGCAGCGCGGGTCTTAATAGCAATCAGCCCCAGCATTTT. It translates to CASSAGLNSNQPQHF.

V gene TRBV18 combines with J gene TRBJ2-4; D is undetermined. V was clipped by 3 bases and J by 0 bases, with 9 bases between them. The CDR3 consists of 15 residues. From germline, CDR1 is KGHSH and CDR2 LQKENI. This CDR3 is CASSPERLAKNIQYF. The CDR3 DNA sequence: TGTGCCAGCTCACCTGAACGACTAGCCAAAAACATTCAGTACTTC. The entire variable domain, with the rest obtained from reference TRBV18 and TRBJ2-4, is as follows: NAGVMQNPRHLVRRRGQEARLRCSPMKGHSHVYWYRQLPEEGLKFMVYLQKENIIDESGMPKERFSAEFPKEGPSILRIQQVVRGDSAAYFCASSPERLAKNIQYFGAGTRLSVL.

This clone has just one count. The chain uses TRBV18 and TRBJ1-3; maybe TRBD1 (5 bases). In germline, CDR1 is KGHSH, CDR2 LQKENI. This CDR3 region has 16 residues. V was cut by 3 bases and J by 0 bases, with 12 bases left in between. The CDR3: CASSPGPLSSGNTIYF. In nucleotides, the CDR3 is TGTGCCAGCTCACCGGGACCGCTGAGCTCTGGAAACACCATATATTTT.

The rearrangement uses TRBV7-2 and TRBJ2-1, with D unresolved. V was trimmed by 1 base and J by 7 bases, leaving 8 bases between them. This CDR3 has 13 residues. The germline V gene has CDR1 SGHTA and CDR2 FQGNSA. The chain's CDR3 is CASSLEARNEQFF. The CDR3 coding sequence is TGTGCCAGCAGCTTAGAGGCAAGGAATGAGCAGTTCTTC.

This rearrangement joins TRBV7-2 to TRBJ1-2; possibly TRBD1 for D (5 bases). From germline, CDR1 is SGHTA and CDR2 FQGNSA. This CDR3 spans 14 amino acids. V was trimmed by 4 bases and J by 4 bases, leaving 13 bases between them. The CDR3 nucleotides read TGTGCCAGCAGCTCAGCAGGGCGCGTCTATGGCTACACCTTC. Translation: CASSSAGRVYGYTF. Looking up the rest from reference TRBV7-2 and TRBJ1-2 gives the full variable domain: GAGVSQSPSNKVTEKGKDVELRCDPISGHTALYWYRQSLGQGLEFLIYFQGNSAPDKSGLPSDRFSAERTGGSVSTLTIQRTQQEDSAVYLCASSSAGRVYGYTFGSGTRLTVV.

This CDR3 is CASSLSGATEEKLFF. The CDR3 region has the DNA TGCGCCAGCAGCTTGTCGGGTGCGACTGAAGAAAAACTGTTTTTT. V usage is TRBV5-1 and J usage is TRBJ1-4; no clear D. The V end was cut by 1 base, the J end by 8 bases, with 15 bases between. The CDR3 is made up of 15 amino acids. The germline CDR1 and CDR2 sequences are SGHRS and YFSETQ.

The J gene is TRBJ1-1, the V gene TRBV27; 7 bases align to TRBD1. This CDR3 spans 15 amino acids. The V gene end was trimmed by 11 bases and the J gene end by 1 base; junction bases not matched to a gene: 13. The germline gives CDR1 MNHEY, CDR2 SMNVEV (reference sequence). DNA of the CDR3: TGTGCCCCCCAGGGGGGGGCCGACTCGAACACTGAAGCTTTCTTT. Protein sequence: CAPQGGADSNTEAFF.

The chain employs TRBV2 and TRBJ2-1; D possibly corresponds to TRBD1 (5 bases). V was clipped by 7 bases and J by 11 bases, with 21 bases between them. The germline V gene encodes CDR1 SNHLY and CDR2 FYNNEI. The CDR3 extends over 14 amino acids. As DNA, the CDR3 is TGTGCCAGCACAGCAGAAATAGGGGAAATGAAGCAGTTCTTC. Its protein is CASTAEIGEMKQFF.

This clone was seen a few times. V is TRBV2 and J is TRBJ1-4; 8 nucleotides agree with TRBD1. This CDR3 has 14 residues. The V and J ends lost 4 bases and 8 bases, in that order; junction bases with no gene match: 6. From germline, CDR1 is SNHLY and CDR2 FYNNEI. The DNA of the CDR3 is TGTGCCAGCAGTGTCGCAGGGGGCCTCGAAAAACTGTTTTTT. Translation gives CASSVAGGLEKLFF.

This clone was found once. The chain's CDR3 is CATSPPGTSGGKEQYF. DNA of the CDR3: TGCGCCACCTCTCCCCCTGGGACTAGCGGGGGTAAAGAGCAGTACTTC. The genes are TRBV10-1 and TRBJ2-7, with 14 bases lining up with TRBD2. V shed 10 bases, J shed 7 bases, and the junction held 15 bases outside the gene matches. The germline gives CDR1 WNHNN, CDR2 SYGVQD (reference sequence). This CDR3 spans 16 amino acids.

With respect to this clone: The same CDR3 can be traced to other DNA sequences in this sample. The rearrangement links TRBV18 to TRBJ2-3; the match to TRBD2 covers 7 bases. The V segment lost 2 bases and the J segment 2 bases; nucleotides outside the gene matches: 4. Germline-derived CDR1 and CDR2 are KGHSH and LQKENI. CDR3 length: 15 residues. DNA for the CDR3: TGTGCCAGCTCACCAGGAGCGGGGTCCACAGATACGCAGTATTTT. It codes for CASSPGAGSTDTQYF.

The chain couples TRBV12-5 to TRBJ1-2, with a tentative D call TRBD1 (5 bases). The CDR3 runs 15 residues. V was trimmed by 1 base and J by 8 bases, leaving 17 bases between them. The germline V gene has CDR1 LGHNT and CDR2 FRNRAP. The CDR3 sequence is CASGLESGASGGYTF. Written as DNA, the CDR3 is TGTGCTAGTGGTTTGGAAAGCGGGGCCTCGGGCGGCTACACCTTC. Full variable domain (rest looked up from reference TRBV12-5 and TRBJ1-2): DARVTQTPRHKVTEMGQEVTMRCQPILGHNTVFWYRQTMMQGLELLAYFRNRAPLDDSGMPKDRFSAEMPDATLATLKIQPSEPRDSAVYFCASGLESGASGGYTFGSGTRLTVV.

The chain employs TRBV10-1 and TRBJ2-2; unclear D gene. Trimming stripped 10 bases from V and 2 bases from J, with 11 bases between. Germline V gene lookup returns CDR1 WNHNN and CDR2 SYGVQD (reference sequence). The CDR3 sequence is 13 residues long. CDR3 sequence (DNA): TGCGCCACCTCAGTTACAAACACCGGGGAGCTGTTTTTT. This sequence encodes CATSVTNTGELFF.

J is TRBJ2-3 and V is TRBV6-5; 7 nucleotides align to TRBD1. This CDR3 is built from 14 residues. Germline V lookup: CDR1 MNHEY, CDR2 SVGAGI. The V and J ends lost 6 bases and 5 bases, in that order; junction bases with no gene match: 8. The CDR3 bases are TGTGCCAGCAGGGCCGTGGCAGGGGGAGATACGCAGTATTTT. The encoded protein is CASRAVAGGDTQYF.

In this sample, this clone turned up once. V gene TRBV2 combines with J gene TRBJ2-1, with D hard to call. V gave up 3 bases and J gave up 4 bases, with 7 bases separating them. Germline V CDR1 and CDR2: SNHLY, FYNNEI. The CDR3 covers 13 residues. The CDR3 DNA follows: TGTGCCAGCAGTGAGGTACCTTACAATGAGCAGTTCTTC. Its translation is CASSEVPYNEQFF.

The V call is TRBV7-2, the J call TRBJ1-6; D gene unclear. V shed 7 bases and J shed 4 bases, with 14 bases lying between them. This CDR3 contains 15 residues. Germline V gives CDR1 SGHTA, CDR2 FQGNSA. The CDR3 is CASNIAAGYNSPLHF. The CDR3 bases are TGTGCCAGCAACATAGCGGCGGGGTATAATTCACCCCTCCACTTT.

V is TRBV5-1 and J is TRBJ2-7, with 7 positions matching TRBD1. The V and J ends lost 7 bases and 4 bases, in that order; junction bases with no gene match: 8. CDR3 length equals 13 residues. Germline lookup yields CDR1 SGHRS and CDR2 YFSETQ. Here the CDR3 DNA reads TGCGCCAGCGGCCGGGACAGCTATTACGAGCAGTACTTC. As protein: CASGRDSYYEQYF.

V gene TRBV27 combines with J gene TRBJ2-7, with D perhaps TRBD1 or TRBD2 (7 bases each). Germline CDR1 and CDR2: MNHEY and SMNVEV (reference sequence). V was pared by 5 bases and J by 6 bases, with 26 bases between. The CDR3 covers 17 residues. CDR3 nucleotides: TGTGCCAGCAGTACAATAGGGGGCGCCGGGGGGCCTATCGAGCAGTACTTC. It translates to CASSTIGGAGGPIEQYF.

The rearrangement uses TRBV9 and TRBJ1-2; D is unclear. Germline CDR1 SGDLS, CDR2 YYNGEE. CDR3 size: 13 residues. V dropped 0 bases and J dropped 2 bases, with 5 bases sitting between them. CDR3 DNA: TGTGCCAGCAGCGTAGTCGGGAACTATGGCTACACCTTC. This translates into CASSVVGNYGYTF. Together with reference TRBV9 and TRBJ1-2, the CDR3 gives the full variable domain: DSGVTQTPKHLITATGQRVTLRCSPRSGDLSVYWYQQSLDQGLQFLIQYYNGEERAKGNILERFSAQQFPDLHSELNLSSLELGDSALYFCASSVVGNYGYTFGSGTRLTVV.

The J gene is TRBJ1-1, the V gene TRBV19; TRBD1 aligns across 8 bases. V was clipped by 6 bases and J by 5 bases; unmatched bases: 14. CDR3 length equals 16 residues. Germline V gives CDR1 LNHDA, CDR2 SQIVND (reference sequence). CDR3 residues: CASRKRQGAWETEAFF. In DNA, the CDR3 is TGTGCCAGTAGGAAACGGCAGGGGGCATGGGAAACTGAAGCTTTCTTT.

The rearrangement uses TRBV5-1 and TRBJ2-1; a possible D gene is TRBD1 (6 bases). V was cut by 0 bases and J by 6 bases, with 16 bases left in between. This CDR3 spans 16 amino acids. The germline V gene has CDR1 SGHRS and CDR2 YFSETQ. This CDR3 is CASSLVEQGFRNEQFF. CDR3 bases: TGCGCCAGCAGCTTGGTAGAACAGGGTTTTCGCAATGAGCAGTTCTTC.